Shown below are 4 T cell receptor beta chains from a single sample sequenced in a study of Graves' ophthalmopathy and Graves' hyperthyroidism. Amplifying from RNA transcripts, the study obtained TCR beta CDR3 regions. The first-round RT-PCR employed HTBI primers together with the Qiagen OneStep RT-PCR kit. A multiplex PCR was then performed as the second round. One entry per CDR3 protein, called by TCRdb with MiXCR from the multiplex PCR reads. Altogether just over 600,000 distinct CDR3 sequences are present, 22% being singletons, with the ten largest covering approximately 7%. Sequences were obtained from peripheral blood. The receptors were gathered from a woman aged 18-29 years with stable Graves' hyperthyroidism. Some clones in this sample may be carry-over from other donors' samples.

This clonotype has at least ten counts. The chain is built from TRBV6-1 and TRBJ2-2; the match to TRBD2 covers 8 bases. CDR1 and CDR2 from the germline V gene are MNHNS and SASEGT. With V trimmed by 9 bases and J by 6 bases, 15 bases remained unmatched. This CDR3 is built from 16 residues. This chain's CDR3 is CASRGGNSAFSGELFF. The CDR3 region has the DNA TGTGCCAGTCGGGGGGGAAATAGCGCTTTTTCCGGGGAGCTGTTTTTT.

This clonotype has ten or more counts. CDR3 protein: CASSYSMGLPNYGYTF. CDR3 nucleotides: TGTGCCAGCAGTTACTCGATGGGGTTACCTAACTATGGCTACACCTTC. J is TRBJ1-2 and V is TRBV6-5; the D is unclear. V gave up 0 bases and J gave up 0 bases, with 11 bases separating them. CDR1 MNHEY and CDR2 SVGAGI come from the germline V gene. This CDR3 is built from 16 residues.

Of note for this clonotype: As the CDR3 is not closed by the conserved phenylalanine or tryptophan, this likely results from a read error. The chain combines TRBV6-5 with TRBJ1-2; D remains ambiguous. Per germline, CDR1 MNHEY and CDR2 SVGAGI. CDR3 length: 11 residues. CDR3 coding DNA: TGTGCTAGCAGGTACCTCGGTGGCTACACCTAC. Amino acids: CASRYLGGYTY.

The chain links TRBV7-2 to TRBJ2-2; the D gene is possibly TRBD2 (6 bases). V gave up 5 bases and J gave up 2 bases, with 12 bases separating them. The germline gives CDR1 SGHTA, CDR2 FQGNSA. The CDR3 loop spans 15 amino acids. In DNA, the CDR3 is TGTGCCAGCAGCCTGACTAGGGAAAACACCGGGGAGCTGTTTTTT. Amino acids: CASSLTRENTGELFF.